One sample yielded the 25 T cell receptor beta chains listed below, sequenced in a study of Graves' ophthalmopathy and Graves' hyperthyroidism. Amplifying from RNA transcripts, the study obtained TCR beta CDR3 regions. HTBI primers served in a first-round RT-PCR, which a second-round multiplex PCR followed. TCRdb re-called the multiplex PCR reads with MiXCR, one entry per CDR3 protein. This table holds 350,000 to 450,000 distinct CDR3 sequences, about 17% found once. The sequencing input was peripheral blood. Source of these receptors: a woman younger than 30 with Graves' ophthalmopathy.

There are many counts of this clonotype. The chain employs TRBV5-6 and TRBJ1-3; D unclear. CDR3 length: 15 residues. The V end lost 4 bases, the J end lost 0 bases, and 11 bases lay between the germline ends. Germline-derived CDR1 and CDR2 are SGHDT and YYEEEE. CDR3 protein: CASSLFGVSGNTIYF. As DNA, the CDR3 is TGTGCCAGCAGCCTTTTCGGTGTCTCTGGAAACACCATATATTTT. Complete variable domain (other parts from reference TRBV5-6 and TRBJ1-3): DAGVTQSPTHLIKTRGQQVTLRCSPKSGHDTVSWYQQALGQGPQFIFQYYEEEERQRGNFPDRFSGHQFPNYSSELNVNALLLGDSALYLCASSLFGVSGNTIYFGEGSWLTVV.

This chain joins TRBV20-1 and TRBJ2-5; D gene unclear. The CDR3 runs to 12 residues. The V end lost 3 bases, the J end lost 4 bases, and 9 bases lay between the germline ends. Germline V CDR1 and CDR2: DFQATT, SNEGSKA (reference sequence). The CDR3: CSASLARETQYF. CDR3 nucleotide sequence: TGCAGTGCTAGTCTCGCGAGAGAGACCCAGTACTTC.

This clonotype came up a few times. Here the CDR3 DNA reads TGTGCCAGCAGCCCACGCGAGCGAAACACCGGGGAGCTGTTTTTT. This encodes CASSPRERNTGELFF. V gene TRBV7-8 combines with J gene TRBJ2-2; D unclear. The germline V gene encodes CDR1 SGHVS and CDR2 FQNEAQ. This CDR3 is 15 amino acids long. V lost 5 bases and J lost 2, with 12 bases in between.

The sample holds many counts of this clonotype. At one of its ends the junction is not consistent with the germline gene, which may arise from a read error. The DNA of the CDR3 is TGTGCCAGCAGTTTGTCCGGCGACAGGGTTAGATTC. Translated, it gives CASSLSGDRVRF. The chain uses TRBV11-2 and TRBJ2-7; TRBD1 matches at 7 bases. The CDR3 covers 12 residues. Germline V lookup: CDR1 SGHAT, CDR2 FQNNGV.

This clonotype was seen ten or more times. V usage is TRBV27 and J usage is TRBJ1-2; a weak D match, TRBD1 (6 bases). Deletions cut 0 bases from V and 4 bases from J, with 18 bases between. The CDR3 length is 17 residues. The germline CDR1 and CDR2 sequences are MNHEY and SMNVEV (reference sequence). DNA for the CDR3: TGTGCCAGCAGTTTATCGGGATCGGGGAGGGGGGCCTATGGCTACACCTTC. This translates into CASSLSGSGRGAYGYTF.

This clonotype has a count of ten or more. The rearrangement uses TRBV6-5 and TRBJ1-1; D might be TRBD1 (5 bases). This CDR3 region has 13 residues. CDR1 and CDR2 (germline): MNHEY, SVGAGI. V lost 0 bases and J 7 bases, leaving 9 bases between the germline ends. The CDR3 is CASSYSGPGEAFF. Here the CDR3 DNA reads TGTGCCAGCAGTTACTCGGGGCCCGGTGAAGCTTTCTTT.

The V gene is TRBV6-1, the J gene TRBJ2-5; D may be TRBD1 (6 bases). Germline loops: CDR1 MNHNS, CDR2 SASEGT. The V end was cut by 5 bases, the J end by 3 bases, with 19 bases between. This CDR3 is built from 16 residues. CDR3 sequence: CASSLRTARPKETQYF. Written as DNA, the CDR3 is TGTGCCAGCAGTCTTCGGACAGCAAGACCTAAAGAGACCCAGTACTTC.

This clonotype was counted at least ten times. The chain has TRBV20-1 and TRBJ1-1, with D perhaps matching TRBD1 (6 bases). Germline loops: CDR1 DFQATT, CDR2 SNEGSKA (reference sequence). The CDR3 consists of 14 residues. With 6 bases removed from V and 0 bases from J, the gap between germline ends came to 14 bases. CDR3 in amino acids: CSAEKRGLNTEAFF. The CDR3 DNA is TGCAGTGCCGAAAAACGGGGGCTGAACACTGAAGCTTTCTTT.

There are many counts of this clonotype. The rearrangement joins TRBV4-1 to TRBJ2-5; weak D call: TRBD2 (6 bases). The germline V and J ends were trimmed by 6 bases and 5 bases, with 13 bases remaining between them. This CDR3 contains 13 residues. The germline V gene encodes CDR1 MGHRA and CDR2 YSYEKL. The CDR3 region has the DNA TGCGCCAGCAGGTCCGGAGGGTGGGAGACCCAGTACTTC. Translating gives CASRSGGWETQYF.

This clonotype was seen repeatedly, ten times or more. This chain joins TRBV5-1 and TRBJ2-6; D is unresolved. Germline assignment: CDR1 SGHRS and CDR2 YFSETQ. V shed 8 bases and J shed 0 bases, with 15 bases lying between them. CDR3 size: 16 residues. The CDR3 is CASNDGPISGANVLTF. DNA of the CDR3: TGCGCCAGTAACGACGGTCCAATCTCTGGGGCCAACGTCCTGACTTTC.

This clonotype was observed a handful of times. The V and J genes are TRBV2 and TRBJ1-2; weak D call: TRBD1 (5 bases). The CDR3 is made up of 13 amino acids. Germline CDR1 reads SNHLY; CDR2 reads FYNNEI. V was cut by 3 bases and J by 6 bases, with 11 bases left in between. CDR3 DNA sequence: TGTGCCAGCAGTGATCCGGCGGGGGATGGCTACACCTTC. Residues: CASSDPAGDGYTF. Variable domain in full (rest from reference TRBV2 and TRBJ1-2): EPEVTQTPSHQVTQMGQEVILRCVPISNHLYFYWYRQILGQKVEFLVSFYNNEISEKSEIFDDQFSVERPDGSNFTLKIRSTKLEDSAMYFCASSDPAGDGYTFGSGTRLTVV.

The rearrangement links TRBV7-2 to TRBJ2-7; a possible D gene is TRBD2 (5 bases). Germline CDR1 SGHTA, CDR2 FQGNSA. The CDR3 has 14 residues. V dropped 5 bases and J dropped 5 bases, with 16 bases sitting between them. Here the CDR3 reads CASSKDGIQNEQYF. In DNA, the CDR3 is TGTGCCAGCAGCAAAGACGGGATTCAAAACGAGCAGTACTTC.

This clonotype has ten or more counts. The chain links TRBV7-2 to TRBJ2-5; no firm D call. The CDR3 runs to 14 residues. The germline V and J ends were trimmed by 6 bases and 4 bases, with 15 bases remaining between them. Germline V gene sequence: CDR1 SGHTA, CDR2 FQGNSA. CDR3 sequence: CASRGYLRGETQYF. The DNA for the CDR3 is TGTGCCAGCAGGGGCTACCTACGTGGAGAGACCCAGTACTTC.

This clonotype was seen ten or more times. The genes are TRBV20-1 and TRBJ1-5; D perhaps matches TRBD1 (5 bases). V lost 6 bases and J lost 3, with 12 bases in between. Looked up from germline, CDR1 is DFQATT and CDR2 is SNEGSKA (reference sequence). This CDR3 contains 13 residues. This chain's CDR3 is CSASRGINQPQHF. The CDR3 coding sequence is TGCAGTGCCTCCCGGGGGATCAATCAGCCCCAGCATTTT.

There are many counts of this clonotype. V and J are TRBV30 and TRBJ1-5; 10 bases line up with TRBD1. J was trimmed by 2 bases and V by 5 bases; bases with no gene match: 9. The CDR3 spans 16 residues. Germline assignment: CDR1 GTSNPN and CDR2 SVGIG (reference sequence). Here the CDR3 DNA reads TGTGCCTGGGGACAGGGGGTGGCCTGGGGCAATCAGCCCCAGCATTTT. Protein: CAWGQGVAWGNQPQHF.

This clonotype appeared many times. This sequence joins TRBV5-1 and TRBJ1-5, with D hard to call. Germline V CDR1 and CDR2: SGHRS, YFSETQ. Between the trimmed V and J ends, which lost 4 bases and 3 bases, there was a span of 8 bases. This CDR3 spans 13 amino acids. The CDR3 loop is CASSRGPNQPQHF. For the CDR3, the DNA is TGCGCCAGCAGCCGTGGACCCAATCAGCCCCAGCATTTT.

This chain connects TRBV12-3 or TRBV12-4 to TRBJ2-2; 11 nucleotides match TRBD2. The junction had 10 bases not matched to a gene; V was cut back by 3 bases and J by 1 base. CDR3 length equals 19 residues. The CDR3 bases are TGTGCCAGCAGTTTCCGTCCCCCACTAGCGGGAGTGAACACCGGGGAGCTGTTTTTT. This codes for CASSFRPPLAGVNTGELFF.

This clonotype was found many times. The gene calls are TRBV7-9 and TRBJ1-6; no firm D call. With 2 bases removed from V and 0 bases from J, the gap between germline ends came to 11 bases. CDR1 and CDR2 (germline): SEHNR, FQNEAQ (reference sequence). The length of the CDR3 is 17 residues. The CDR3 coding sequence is TGTGCCAGCAGCTTAACGGAACACAGCTCCTATAATTCACCCCTCCACTTT. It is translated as CASSLTEHSSYNSPLHF.

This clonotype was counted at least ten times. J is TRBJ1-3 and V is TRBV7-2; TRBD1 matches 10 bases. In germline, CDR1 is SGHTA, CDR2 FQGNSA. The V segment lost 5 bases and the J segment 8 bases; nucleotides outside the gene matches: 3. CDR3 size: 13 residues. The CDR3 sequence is CASSVDRGHTIYF. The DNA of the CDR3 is TGTGCCAGCAGCGTCGACAGGGGGCACACCATATATTTT.

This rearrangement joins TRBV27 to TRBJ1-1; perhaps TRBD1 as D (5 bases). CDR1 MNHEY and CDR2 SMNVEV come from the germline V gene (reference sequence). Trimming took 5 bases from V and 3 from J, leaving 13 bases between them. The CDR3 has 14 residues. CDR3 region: CASSGTGSDTEAFF. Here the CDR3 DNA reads TGTGCCAGCAGTGGAACAGGTTCGGACACTGAAGCTTTCTTT.

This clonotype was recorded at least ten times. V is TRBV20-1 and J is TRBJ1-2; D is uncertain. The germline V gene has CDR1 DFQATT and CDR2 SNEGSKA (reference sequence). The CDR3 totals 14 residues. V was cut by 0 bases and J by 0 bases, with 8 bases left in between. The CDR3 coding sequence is TGCAGTGCTAGAGATGACACTGCTAACTATGGCTACACCTTC. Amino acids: CSARDDTANYGYTF.

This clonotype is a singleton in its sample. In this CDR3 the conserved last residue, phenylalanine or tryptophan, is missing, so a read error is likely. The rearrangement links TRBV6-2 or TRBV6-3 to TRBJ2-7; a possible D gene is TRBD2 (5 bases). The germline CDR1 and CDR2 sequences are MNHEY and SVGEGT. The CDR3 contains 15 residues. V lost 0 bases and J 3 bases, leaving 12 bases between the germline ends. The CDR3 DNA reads TGTGCCAGCAGTTACTCTCCGGGATTGAACTACGAGCAGTACTTG. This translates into CASSYSPGLNYEQYL.

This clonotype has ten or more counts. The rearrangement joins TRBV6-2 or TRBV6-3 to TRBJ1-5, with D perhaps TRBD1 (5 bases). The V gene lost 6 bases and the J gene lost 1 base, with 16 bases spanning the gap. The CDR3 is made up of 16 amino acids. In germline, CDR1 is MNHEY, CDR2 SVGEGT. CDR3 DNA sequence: TGTGCCAGCAGCGACCCCCAGGGAACAAGCAATCAGCCCCAGCATTTT. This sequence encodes CASSDPQGTSNQPQHF.

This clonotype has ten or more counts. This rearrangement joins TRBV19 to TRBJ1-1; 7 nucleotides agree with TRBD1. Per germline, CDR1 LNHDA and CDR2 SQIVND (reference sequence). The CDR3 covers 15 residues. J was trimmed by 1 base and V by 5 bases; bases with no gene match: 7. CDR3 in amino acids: CASSSRQGWNTEAFF. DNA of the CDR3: TGTGCCAGTAGTTCACGACAGGGCTGGAACACTGAAGCTTTCTTT.

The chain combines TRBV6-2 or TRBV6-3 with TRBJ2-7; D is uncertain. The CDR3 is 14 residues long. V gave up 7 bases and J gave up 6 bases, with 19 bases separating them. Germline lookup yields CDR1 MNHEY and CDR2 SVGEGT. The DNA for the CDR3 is TGTGCCAGCAAGGCGGCCCTGAGGACCGGCGAGCAGTACTTC. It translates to CASKAALRTGEQYF.